The clone carrying this T cell receptor beta chain was detected ten times or more. This entry comes from a study of T-cell reconstitution after alpha-beta-depleted transplantation in children. Library preparation (for TCRbeta) was performed with unique molecular identifiers. One entry per CDR3 protein results from TCRdb running MiXCR on the PCR reads. The table has 200,000 to 250,000 distinct CDR3 sequences, 12% seen once. The germline V gene encodes CDR1 ENHRY and CDR2 SYGVKD. CDR3 length equals 14 residues. Trimming took 3 bases from V and 2 from J, leaving 11 bases between them. This receptor was obtained from a human donor who donated a stem cell graft to a child with acute lymphoblastic leukemia. The source material was PBMCs from the stem cell graft donor, sampled from the stem cell graft. The chain links TRBV10-3 to TRBJ2-7; D ambiguous. CDR3 sequence: CAISEGQDAYEQYF. The CDR3 DNA is TGTGCCATCAGTGAAGGGCAGGACGCCTACGAGCAGTACTTC.